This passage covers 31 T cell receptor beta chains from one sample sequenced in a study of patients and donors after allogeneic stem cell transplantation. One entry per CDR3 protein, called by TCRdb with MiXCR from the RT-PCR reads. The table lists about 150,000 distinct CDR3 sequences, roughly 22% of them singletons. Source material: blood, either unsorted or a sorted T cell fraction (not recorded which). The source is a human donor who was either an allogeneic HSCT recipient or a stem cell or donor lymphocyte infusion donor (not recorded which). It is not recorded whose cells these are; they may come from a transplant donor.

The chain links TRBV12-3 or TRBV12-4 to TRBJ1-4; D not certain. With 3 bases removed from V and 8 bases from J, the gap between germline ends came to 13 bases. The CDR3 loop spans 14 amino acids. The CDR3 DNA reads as TGTGCCAGCAGTTTCGGCGTTCGTGGGGAAAAACTGTTTTTT. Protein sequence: CASSFGVRGEKLFF.

The CDR3 is CSALGAENWYTEAFF. CDR3 DNA: TGCAGCGCCCTGGGGGCGGAGAATTGGTACACTGAAGCTTTCTTT. The chain recombines TRBV29-1 with TRBJ1-1, with D perhaps matching TRBD1 (6 bases). V dropped 7 bases and J dropped 3 bases, with 21 bases sitting between them. The V gene's germline CDR1 is SQVTM and CDR2 ANQGSEA. CDR3 length equals 15 residues.

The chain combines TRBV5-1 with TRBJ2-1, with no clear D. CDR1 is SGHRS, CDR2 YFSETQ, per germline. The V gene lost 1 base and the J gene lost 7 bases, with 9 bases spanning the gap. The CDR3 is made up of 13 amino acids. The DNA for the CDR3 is TGCGCCAGCAGCTTGCCCTTGGGGAATGAGCAGTTCTTC. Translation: CASSLPLGNEQFF.

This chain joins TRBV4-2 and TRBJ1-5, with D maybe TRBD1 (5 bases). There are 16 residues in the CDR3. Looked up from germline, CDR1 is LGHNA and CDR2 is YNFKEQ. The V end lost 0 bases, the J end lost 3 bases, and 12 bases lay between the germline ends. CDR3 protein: CASSQEGGDHNQPQHF. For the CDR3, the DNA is TGTGCCAGCAGCCAAGAAGGAGGGGATCACAATCAGCCCCAGCATTTT.

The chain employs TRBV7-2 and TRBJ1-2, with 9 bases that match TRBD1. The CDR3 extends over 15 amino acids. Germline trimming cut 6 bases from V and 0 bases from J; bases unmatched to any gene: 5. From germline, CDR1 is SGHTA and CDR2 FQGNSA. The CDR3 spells CASSFGQGTNYGYTF. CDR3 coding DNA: TGTGCCAGCAGTTTCGGACAGGGGACTAACTATGGCTACACCTTC.

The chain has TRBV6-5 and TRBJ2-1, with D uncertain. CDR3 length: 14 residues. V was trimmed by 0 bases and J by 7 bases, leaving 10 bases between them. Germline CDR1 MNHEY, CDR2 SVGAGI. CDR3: CASSYSNLGNEQFF. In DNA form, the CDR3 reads TGTGCCAGCAGTTACTCCAACCTTGGTAATGAGCAGTTCTTC.

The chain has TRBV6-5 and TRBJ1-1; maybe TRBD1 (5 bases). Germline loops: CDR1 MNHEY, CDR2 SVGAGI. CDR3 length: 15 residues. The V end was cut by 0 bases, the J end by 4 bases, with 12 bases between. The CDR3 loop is CASSYSGPGGTEAFF. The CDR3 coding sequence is TGTGCCAGCAGTTACTCGGGCCCTGGGGGCACTGAAGCTTTCTTT.

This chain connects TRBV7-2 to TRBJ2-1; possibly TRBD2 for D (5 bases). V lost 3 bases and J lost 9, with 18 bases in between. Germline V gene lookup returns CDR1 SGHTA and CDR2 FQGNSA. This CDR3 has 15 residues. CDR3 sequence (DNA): TGTGCCAGCAGCTTTCTAATCGCATTTGAGGGTGAGCAGTTCTTC. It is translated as CASSFLIAFEGEQFF. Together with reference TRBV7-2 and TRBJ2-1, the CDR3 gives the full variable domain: GAGVSQSPSNKVTEKGKDVELRCDPISGHTALYWYRQSLGQGLEFLIYFQGNSAPDKSGLPSDRFSAERTGGSVSTLTIQRTQQEDSAVYLCASSFLIAFEGEQFFGPGTRLTVL.

The CDR3 DNA is TGTGCCAGCAGCTTAGGAGTAACTGTTAGGTCACCCCTCCACTTT. Residues: CASSLGVTVRSPLHF. V is TRBV7-9 and J is TRBJ1-6; D not resolved. This CDR3 region has 15 residues. Trimming removed 1 base from V and 10 bases from J, with 14 bases in between. Germline V gene lookup returns CDR1 SEHNR and CDR2 FQNEAQ (reference sequence).

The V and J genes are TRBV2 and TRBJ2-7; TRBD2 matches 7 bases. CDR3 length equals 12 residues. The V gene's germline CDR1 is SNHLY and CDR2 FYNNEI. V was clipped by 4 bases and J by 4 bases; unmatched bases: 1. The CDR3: CASSVSGYEQYF. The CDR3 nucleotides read TGTGCCAGCAGTGTTAGCGGGTACGAGCAGTACTTC. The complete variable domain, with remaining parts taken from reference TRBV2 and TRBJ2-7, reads EPEVTQTPSHQVTQMGQEVILRCVPISNHLYFYWYRQILGQKVEFLVSFYNNEISEKSEIFDDQFSVERPDGSNFTLKIRSTKLEDSAMYFCASSVSGYEQYFGPGTRLTVT.

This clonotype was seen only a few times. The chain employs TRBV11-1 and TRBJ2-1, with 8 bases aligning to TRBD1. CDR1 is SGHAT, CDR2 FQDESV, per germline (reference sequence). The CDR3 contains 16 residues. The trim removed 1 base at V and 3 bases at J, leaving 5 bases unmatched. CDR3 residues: CASSLERTGYYNEQFF. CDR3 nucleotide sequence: TGTGCCAGCAGCTTAGAACGGACAGGGTACTACAATGAGCAGTTCTTC.

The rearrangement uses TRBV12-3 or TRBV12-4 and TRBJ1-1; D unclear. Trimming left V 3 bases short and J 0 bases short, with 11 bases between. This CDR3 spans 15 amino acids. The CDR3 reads CASSFRQTMNTEAFF. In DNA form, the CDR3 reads TGTGCCAGCAGTTTCCGGCAGACCATGAACACTGAAGCTTTCTTT.

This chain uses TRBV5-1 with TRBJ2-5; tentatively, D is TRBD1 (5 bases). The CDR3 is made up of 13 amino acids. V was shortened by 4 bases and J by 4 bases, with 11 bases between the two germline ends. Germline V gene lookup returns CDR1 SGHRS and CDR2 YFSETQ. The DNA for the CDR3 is TGCGCCAGCAGCCCAGAAGGGGTAGAGACCCAGTACTTC. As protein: CASSPEGVETQYF.

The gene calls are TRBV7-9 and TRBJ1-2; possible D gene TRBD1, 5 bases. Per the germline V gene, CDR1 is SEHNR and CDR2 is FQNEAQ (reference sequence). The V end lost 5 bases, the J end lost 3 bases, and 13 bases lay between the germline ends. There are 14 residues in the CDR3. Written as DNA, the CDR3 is TGTGCCAGCAGCCCCGGCAGGGACGACTATGGCTACACCTTC. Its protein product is CASSPGRDDYGYTF.

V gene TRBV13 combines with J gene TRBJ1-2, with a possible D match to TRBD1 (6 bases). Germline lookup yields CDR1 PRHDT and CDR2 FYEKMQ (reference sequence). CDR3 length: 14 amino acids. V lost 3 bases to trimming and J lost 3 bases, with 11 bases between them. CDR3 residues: CASSFTGIDYGYTF. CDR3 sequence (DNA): TGTGCCAGCAGCTTTACAGGGATCGACTATGGCTACACCTTC. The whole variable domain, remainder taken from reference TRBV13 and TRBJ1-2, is AAGVIQSPRHLIKEKRETATLKCYPIPRHDTVYWYQQGPGQDPQFLISFYEKMQSDKGSIPDRFSAQQFSDYHSELNMSSLELGDSALYFCASSFTGIDYGYTFGSGTRLTVV.

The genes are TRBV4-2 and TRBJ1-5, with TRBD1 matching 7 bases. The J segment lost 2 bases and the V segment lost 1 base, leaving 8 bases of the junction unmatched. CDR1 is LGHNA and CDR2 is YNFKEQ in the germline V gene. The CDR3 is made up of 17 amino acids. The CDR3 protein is CASSQVGTASRNQPQHF. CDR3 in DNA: TGTGCCAGCAGCCAAGTAGGGACAGCTAGCCGCAATCAGCCCCAGCATTTT.

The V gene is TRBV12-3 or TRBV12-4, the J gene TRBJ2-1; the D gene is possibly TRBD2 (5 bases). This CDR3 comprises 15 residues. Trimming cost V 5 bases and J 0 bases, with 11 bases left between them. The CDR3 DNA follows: TGTGCCAGCAGTCCGGAGGACGTCTCCTACAATGAGCAGTTCTTC. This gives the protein CASSPEDVSYNEQFF.

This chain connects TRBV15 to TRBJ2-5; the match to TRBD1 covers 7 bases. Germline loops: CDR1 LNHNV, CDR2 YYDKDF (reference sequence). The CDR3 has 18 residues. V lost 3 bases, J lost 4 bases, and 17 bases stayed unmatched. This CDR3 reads CATSRGLNRKQGTETQYF. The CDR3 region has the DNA TGTGCCACCAGCAGGGGGTTAAACCGTAAACAGGGGACAGAGACCCAGTACTTC.

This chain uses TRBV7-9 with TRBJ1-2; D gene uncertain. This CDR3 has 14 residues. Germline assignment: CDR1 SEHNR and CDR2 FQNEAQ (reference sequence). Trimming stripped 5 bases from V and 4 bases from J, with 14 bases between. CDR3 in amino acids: CASSHPPKGYGYTF. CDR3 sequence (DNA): TGTGCCAGCAGCCACCCCCCTAAGGGCTATGGCTACACCTTC.

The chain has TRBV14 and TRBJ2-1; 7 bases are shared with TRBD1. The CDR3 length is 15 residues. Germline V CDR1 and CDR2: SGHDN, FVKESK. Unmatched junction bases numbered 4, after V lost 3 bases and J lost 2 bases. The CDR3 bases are TGTGCCAGCAGCCATCACAGGGGACCCTACAATGAGCAGTTCTTC. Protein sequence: CASSHHRGPYNEQFF.

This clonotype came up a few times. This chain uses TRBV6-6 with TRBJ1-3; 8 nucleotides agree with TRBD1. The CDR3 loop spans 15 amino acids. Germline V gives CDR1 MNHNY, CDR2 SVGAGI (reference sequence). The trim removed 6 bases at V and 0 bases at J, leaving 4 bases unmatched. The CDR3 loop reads CASRGQEPSGNTIYF. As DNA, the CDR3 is TGTGCCAGCAGGGGACAGGAACCCTCTGGAAACACCATATATTTT.

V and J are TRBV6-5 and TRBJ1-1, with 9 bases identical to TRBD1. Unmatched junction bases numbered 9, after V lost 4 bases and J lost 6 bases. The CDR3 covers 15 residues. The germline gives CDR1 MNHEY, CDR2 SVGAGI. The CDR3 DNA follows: TGTGCCAGCAGTTTGGCCGGACAGGGGTTAGCTGAAGCTTTCTTT. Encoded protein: CASSLAGQGLAEAFF.

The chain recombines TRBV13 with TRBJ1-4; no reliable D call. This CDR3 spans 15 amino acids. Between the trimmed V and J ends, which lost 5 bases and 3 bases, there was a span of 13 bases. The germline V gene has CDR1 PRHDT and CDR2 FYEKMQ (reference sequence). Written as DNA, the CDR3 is TGTGCCAGCAGCCGAGGCGGAGGGTCTAATGAAAAACTGTTTTTT. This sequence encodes CASSRGGGSNEKLFF.

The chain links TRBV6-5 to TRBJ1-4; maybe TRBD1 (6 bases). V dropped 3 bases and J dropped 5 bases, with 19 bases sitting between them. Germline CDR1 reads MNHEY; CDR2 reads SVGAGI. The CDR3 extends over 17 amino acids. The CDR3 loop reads CASSYYKGDTENEKLFF. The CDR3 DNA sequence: TGTGCCAGCAGTTATTATAAGGGGGACACTGAGAATGAAAAACTGTTTTTT.

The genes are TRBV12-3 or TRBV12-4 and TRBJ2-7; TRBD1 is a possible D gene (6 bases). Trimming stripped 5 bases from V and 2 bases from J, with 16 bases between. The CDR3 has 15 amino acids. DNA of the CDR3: TGTGCCAGCAGTACCGTTTGGGACACCACCTACGAGCAGTACTTC. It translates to CASSTVWDTTYEQYF.

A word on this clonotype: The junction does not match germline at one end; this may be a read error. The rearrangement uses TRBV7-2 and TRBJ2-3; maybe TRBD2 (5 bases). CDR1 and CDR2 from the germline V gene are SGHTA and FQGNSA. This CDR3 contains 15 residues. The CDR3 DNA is TGTGCCAGCAGCTTAGTGGCCGGGGTTACAGATCCGCAGTATTTT. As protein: CASSLVAGVTDPQYF. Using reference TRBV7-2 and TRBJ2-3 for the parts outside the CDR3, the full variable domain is GAGVSQSPSNKVTEKGKDVELRCDPISGHTALYWYRQSLGQGLEFLIYFQGNSAPDKSGLPSDRFSAERTGGSVSTLTIQRTQQEDSAVYLCASSLVAGVTDPQYFGPGTRLTVL.

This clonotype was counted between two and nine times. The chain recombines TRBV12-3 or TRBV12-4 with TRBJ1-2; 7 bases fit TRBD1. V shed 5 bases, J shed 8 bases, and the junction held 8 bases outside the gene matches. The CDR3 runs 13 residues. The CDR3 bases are TGTGCCAGCAGTATCGGACAGGCGGACGGCTACACCTTC. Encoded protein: CASSIGQADGYTF.

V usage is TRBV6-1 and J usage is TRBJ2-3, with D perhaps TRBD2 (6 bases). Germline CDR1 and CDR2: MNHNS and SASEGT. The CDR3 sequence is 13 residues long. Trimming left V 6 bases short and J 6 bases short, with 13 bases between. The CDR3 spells CASRRLVGDTQYF. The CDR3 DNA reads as TGTGCCAGCAGAAGACTAGTAGGGGATACGCAGTATTTT.

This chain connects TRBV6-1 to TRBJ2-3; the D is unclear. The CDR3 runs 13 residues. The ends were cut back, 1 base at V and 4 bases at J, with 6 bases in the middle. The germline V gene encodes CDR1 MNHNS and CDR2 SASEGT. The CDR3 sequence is CASSEVGPDTQYF. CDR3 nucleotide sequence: TGTGCCAGCAGTGAAGTCGGGCCAGATACGCAGTATTTT.

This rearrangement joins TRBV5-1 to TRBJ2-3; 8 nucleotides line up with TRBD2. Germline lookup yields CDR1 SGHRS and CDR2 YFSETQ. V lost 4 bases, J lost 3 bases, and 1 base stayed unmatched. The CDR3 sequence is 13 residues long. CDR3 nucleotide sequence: TGCGCCAGCAGCCGGGAGGGGACAGATACGCAGTATTTT. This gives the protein CASSREGTDTQYF.

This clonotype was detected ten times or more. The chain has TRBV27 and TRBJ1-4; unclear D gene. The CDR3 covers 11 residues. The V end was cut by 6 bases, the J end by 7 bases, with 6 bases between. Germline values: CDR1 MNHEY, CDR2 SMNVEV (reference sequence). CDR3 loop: CASRTGEKLFF. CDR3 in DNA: TGTGCCAGCAGGACGGGTGAAAAACTGTTTTTT. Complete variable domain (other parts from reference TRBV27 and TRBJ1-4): EAQVTQNPRYLITVTGKKLTVTCSQNMNHEYMSWYRQDPGLGLRQIYYSMNVEVTDKGDVPEGYKVSRKEKRNFPLILESPSPNQTSLYFCASRTGEKLFFGSGTQLSVL.